Included here is one T cell receptor beta chain sequence, with context. Which antigen it targets is not known. Nothing much larger sits one base from this clone, and base qualities are not available. The data belong to a study of cytomegalovirus exposure and HLA in healthy donors (TCRdb year 2017). At the level of the whole study: According to an earlier analysis of 587 of the donors, about 179 million T cells yielded some 110 million unique TCR beta sequences and approximately 300 Gb of sequence data. An early release that covered roughly 600 HLA-typed donors contained approximately 300 gigabases of sequencing data and around 80 million unique TCR sequences. Every discovery cohort repertoire had been produced on one sequencing platform. Roughly five DR-DQ haplotypes were handled as single units for association and clustering, since linkage in the cohort was strong. HLA typing included class I and class II loci at four-digit resolution. The number of donors typed differed by locus, with 629-630 for A, B, C, DRB1 and DQB1, roughly 520 for DQA1, 606 for DPA1, and approximately 470 for DPB1. On average, about 200,000 unique TCR beta nucleotide sequences were sequenced per donor among several hundred genotyped donors of the cohort, with around 19% of those sequences being non-productive. Donor age, sex, ethnicity and CMV serostatus were compiled alongside the repertoire data. To decide whether each TCR beta V gene segment behaved as functional or pseudogenic, an earlier analysis of 587 of the donors relied on high-throughput TCR beta sequencing. The study was designed to test whether signatures of past pathogen exposure could be identified by cataloging public T cell receptors. To predict cytomegalovirus infection status, the study combined high-throughput TCR immunosequencing, statistical association of individual TCRs with disease status, and machine learning. Rather than drawing on any new phenotypic data, the later analysis identified candidate immune exposures from TCR beta sequences and the way those sequences occurred across donors. Among the roughly 400 genotyped donors, approximately 77% belonged to the genetic ancestry cluster associated with self-reported Caucasian donors. The study profiled the T cell repertoires of 500 to 800 subjects by immunosequencing and related them to cytomegalovirus serostatus. A later genetic analysis used genome-wide SNP genotypes for about three fifths of the roughly 700 donors, treating that subset as a discovery cohort. Along with the roughly 610-subject first cohort, a separate validation cohort of over a hundred different subjects was used. In a later analysis, previously published TCR beta repertoires from some 640 donors were re-analyzed and high-resolution HLA genotyping was added so that TCR occurrence patterns could be studied. Broad study findings and their caveats: Correlated functional status among segregating V segments might reflect linkage disequilibrium, but an unknown experimental factor could not be ruled out. Most TCR sequences were observed very rarely across donors, whereas some public TCRs were present in many individuals. A later analysis associated roughly 17,000 TCR beta sequences with specific HLA alleles at a false discovery rate of 0.05. A later analysis reported that several top co-occurrence clusters appeared linked to parvovirus B19, influenza, CMV and Epstein-Barr virus. Because some donors lacked HLA typing at each locus, the association tests relied only on the typed subset. A later analysis found that most CMV-associated TCR beta chains appeared HLA-restricted, with HLA associations seemingly driven largely by CMV exposure. The classifier was reported to diagnose cytomegalovirus status with high specificity and sensitivity in both the original and validation cohorts. According to a later genetic analysis, donors in an Asian-associated ancestry cluster had fewer N-insertions in productive TCRs than the roughly 670-donor mean. The presence/absence analyses assumed that sequencing depth was roughly uniform across donors, and that assumption may not be true. In a later analysis, HLA-associated TCR beta chains showed more clonal expansion and lower generation probabilities than non-associated chains that were equally common. In vitro tests confirmed that a few of the cytomegalovirus-associated TCR beta chains recognize cytomegalovirus antigens. A further reported finding was that TCR beta sequences accurately predicted the HLA-A and HLA-B alleles for most subjects in the first cohort. It was suggested by the authors that the approach could potentially be generalized to other disease states and immunological phenotypes. The cohort was sequenced for TCR beta chains only, and without alpha or paired-chain data the features that could be detected were limited. A later genetic analysis associated a missense DCLRE1C variant with V-gene and J-gene trimming of TCR beta chains, and an independent cohort replicated the association. A total of 164 TCR beta chains were listed by the study as associated with cytomegalovirus. For the cohort, immune exposure information was limited to CMV serostatus. When HLA alleles, especially DR and DQ, strongly co-occurred, attributing TCR associations to individual alleles was difficult. Broadly in line with IMGT annotations, most TCR beta V segments showed up in productive rearrangements about 90% or about 30% of the time in an earlier analysis of around 600 of the donors. A group of highly shared sequence variants was considered likely to be a technical artifact of the sequencing pipeline. Over 15 rarely observed V segments, including chromosome 9 orphons, were excluded from the earlier analysis of about 600 of the donors because counts were too low. In a later analysis, the rate of TCR association differed among HLA loci, with DRB1 alleles having the most associated TCRs and HLA-C alleles having the fewest.

Libraries were built with the immunoSEQ multiplex PCR assay. For the multiplex PCR, a mixture combining 60 forward primers for TCR Vbeta segments and 13 reverse primers for TCR Jbeta segments was used. A multiplex PCR assay on genomic DNA amplified the CDR3 region of rearranged TCR beta genes. The amplified TCR beta libraries were sequenced on the Illumina HiSeq System as 87-base-pair reads. The paper's processing steps were these. A later analysis tallied around 87 million unique TCR beta chains across the 666 repertoires, and roughly 11 million of those chains were shared by two or more donors. A nearest-neighbor algorithm error-corrected the raw reads and collapsed the reads into unique sequences, merging closely related sequences to remove PCR and sequencing errors. Alignment of CDR3 sequences to IMGT reference sequences was used to assign V, D and J gene segments. For a sequence to be retained, a match of at least six nucleotides was required to both a V gene segment and a J gene segment. A rearrangement was called productive if the CDR3 had no stop codons and remained in frame with V and J, and every other rearrangement was called non-productive. CDR3 was defined by IMGT convention, running from the second conserved V-encoded cysteine to the conserved J-encoded phenylalanine. Sequences without an unambiguous match to a single V gene segment were excluded from the earlier analysis of several hundred of the donors. In an earlier analysis of approximately 610 of the donors, V segments were called functional above 56.7% productive rearrangements and were called segregating when the between-donor standard deviation exceeded 5%. A statistical classification framework was built for diagnosing cytomegalovirus status from the catalog of TCR beta chain sequences. In a later analysis, V and J genes were assigned by comparing TCR nucleotide sequences against IMGT/GENE-DB human TR gene sequences. A later analysis assigned CDR3 sequences and most-parsimonious VDJ recombination scenarios with the TCRdist pipeline. In a later analysis, each TCR beta chain was defined by its CDR3 amino acid sequence together with its V-gene family, and reads without a unique V-gene family were excluded. A later analysis removed 550 to 700 highly shared, low-generation-probability nucleotide sequences to deal with suspected cross-contamination and a sequencing artifact. In a later analysis, a clonal expansion index for each public chain was calculated from normalized within-repertoire ranks of inferred template counts. A later analysis computed generation probabilities with a VDJ recombination model fitted to out-of-frame rearrangements, and checked the results against IGoR. In a later analysis, TCR-TCR, TCR-HLA and TCR-CMV co-occurrence was scored with hypergeometric tests, and a repertoire-size bias correction was applied to TCR pairs. False discovery rates were estimated in a later analysis by permuting HLA or CMV assignments 20 times. In a later analysis, co-occurring TCRs were grouped with DBSCAN, and TCRdist sequence similarity was added when clustering was performed within HLA-allele-positive subsets. Co-occurrence clustering excluded repertoires with fewer than 30,000 or more than 120,000 public chains, plus five with anomalous nucleotide sharing. The table comes from immuneACCESS by way of TCRdb, which keeps in-frame sequences with V and J called. Part of the clones is missing from these tables; in studies checked, under half for an unresolved V gene and the rest for unknown reasons. V and J calls and clone size come straight from that table; D and trimming were deduced from the DNA. In this sample the table shows 100,000 to 150,000 clones, about 75% of which occur a single time. Approximately 31% of the sample lies in the top ten.

The cohort was made up of roughly 670 healthy bone marrow donors. At the time of sampling, every cohort member was nominally healthy, though immune exposures that went unrecorded were likely present. The donor tested CMV seropositive, placing the donor among the 289 seropositive members of the cohort. Each donor provided a peripheral blood sample, and peripheral blood mononuclear cells were used for TCR beta sequencing. The Qiagen DNeasy Blood Extraction Kit was used to extract genomic DNA from the blood cell samples. This clonotype was sampled from a man aged 60-69 years in good health and CMV-seropositive. The sequenced material came from PBMCs.

The DNA is as follows: TGTGCCTGGAGTGTACAGGATGGTCAGCCCCAGCATTTT. Its translation is CAWSVQDGQPQHF. The chain was built from TRBV30 and TRBJ1-5; the D segment could be TRBD1, given 5 matching bases. A distance of 9 bases separates the germline ends of V and J, which lose 0 bases and 6 bases respectively. CDR3 length: 13 amino acids, cysteine to phenylalanine. Only CDR3 DNA is held: 39 bases, read in frame from base 1. From a lookup of the germline V gene (reference sequence), CDR1 and CDR2 are GTSNPN and SVGIG. Beyond the CDR3, the reference TRBV30 and TRBJ1-5 genes provide the residues; the full variable domain reads: SQTIHQWPATLVQPVGSPLSLECTVEGTSNPNLYWYRQAAGRGLQLLFYSVGIGQISSEVPQNLSASRPQDRQFILSSKKLLLSDSGFYLCAWSVQDGQPQHFGDGTRLSIL.